What follows is one T cell receptor beta chain and its context. Its antigen is not known. This record belongs to a study of blood T cells in healthy people across ages. CDR1 and CDR2 from the germline V gene are SQVTM and ANQGSEA. The CDR3 length is 13 residues. Trimming left V 3 bases short and J 6 bases short, with 13 bases between. Sample-barcoded 5' priming and a J-beta primer mix drove a second PCR of roughly 6 to 12 cycles. Carrying 12 random nucleotides, a template-switch adaptor labeled each individual cDNA molecule. TCRdb independently ran MiXCR on the 5' RACE reads; one entry per CDR3 protein. The table lists around 1.1 million distinct CDR3 sequences, around two fifths of them singletons. Study conclusions and caveats: Researchers said unsorted PBMCs prevented a conclusive naive versus antigen-experienced comparison. Versus aged donors, long-lived donors had higher diversity and more naive CD4+ cells. Diversity of TCR beta per million T cells declined in a roughly linear way with age.

The chain employs TRBV29-1 and TRBJ2-3; D ambiguous. The receptor was isolated from a man younger than 35 in good health. Sequences were obtained from blood. CDR3 in amino acids: CSVDDIRSDTQYF. The CDR3 region has the DNA TGCAGCGTTGATGATATTCGGTCCGATACGCAGTATTTT.